What follows are 26 T cell receptor beta chains derived from one specimen sequenced in a study of neurological immune-mediated disorders (dated by TCRdb to 2018 to 2020). Library method: 5' RACE. Instrument on record: Illumina HiSeq 2500. Through fastp at Q25 and MiXCR, TCRdb rebuilt clones from the public reads, retaining in-frame beta chains. Each CDR3 protein appears once, grouped with its most common genes and DNA. The sample yields about 48,000 distinct CDR3 sequences; about 13% were counted once. The ten largest account for approximately 9% of the sample. Per the publication, the time point label means: longitudinal time-point 3. Sequenced material: PBMCs. The receptors shown here come from a male donor with HTLV-1-associated myelopathy (HAM/TSP).

This clonotype was counted ten times or more. V is TRBV7-7 and J is TRBJ1-3; no clear D. The germline CDR1 and CDR2 sequences are SSHAT and FNYEAQ (reference sequence). The CDR3 spans 13 residues. V was trimmed by 5 bases and J by 1 base, leaving 6 bases between them. CDR3: CASSPASGNTIYF. The DNA for the CDR3 is TGTGCCAGCAGCCCGGCTTCTGGAAACACCATATATTTT.

This clonotype has a handful of counts. V is TRBV10-3 and J is TRBJ2-5, with D possibly being TRBD1 (6 bases). Trimming left V 5 bases short and J 3 bases short, with 10 bases between. Looked up from germline, CDR1 is ENHRY and CDR2 is SYGVKD. This CDR3 has 13 residues. The CDR3 loop is CAISKTGEETQYF. The DNA for the CDR3 is TGTGCCATCAGTAAGACAGGAGAAGAGACCCAGTACTTC.

This clonotype was seen at least ten times. DNA for the CDR3: TGTGCCACCAGAACGACTAGCGGGGGGTTGAGCACAGATACGCAGTATTTT. This sequence encodes CATRTTSGGLSTDTQYF. The chain combines TRBV15 with TRBJ2-3, with 13 bases fitting TRBD2. The CDR3 runs 17 residues. V shed 6 bases, J shed 0 bases, and the junction held 6 bases outside the gene matches. The germline CDR1 and CDR2 sequences are LNHNV and YYDKDF (reference sequence).

Remarks on this clonotype: A much larger clone sits a single nucleotide away, making a read error possible. The chain has TRBV20-1 and TRBJ2-5, with TRBD1 matching over 10 bases. The CDR3 length is 14 residues. The germline CDR1 and CDR2 sequences are DFQATT and SNEGSKA (reference sequence). The CDR3 region has the DNA TGCACTGCGCTAAGACAGGGGGCATTGGAGACCCAGTACTTC. This codes for CTALRQGALETQYF.

The rearrangement uses TRBV20-1 and TRBJ2-7, with D perhaps matching TRBD2 (7 bases). With 6 bases removed from V and 7 bases from J, the gap between germline ends came to 25 bases. The germline V gene encodes CDR1 DFQATT and CDR2 SNEGSKA (reference sequence). This CDR3 has 15 residues. This CDR3 is CSAPLRGRGAGEQYF. The CDR3 DNA is TGCAGTGCCCCTTTGCGGGGACGGGGGGCGGGAGAGCAGTACTTC.

The V call is TRBV20-1, the J call TRBJ2-3; 7 bases are a match to TRBD1. The CDR3 is 15 amino acids. CDR1 and CDR2 (germline): DFQATT, SNEGSKA (reference sequence). After removal of 6 bases from V and 0 bases from J, the junction contained 9 bases not matched to a gene. The DNA for the CDR3 is TGCAGTGCCATTCTCGACAGGGTTAGCACAGATACGCAGTATTTT. Amino acids: CSAILDRVSTDTQYF.

This clonotype was seen repeatedly, ten times or more. The rearrangement links TRBV20-1 to TRBJ2-1; 10 bases match TRBD2. The CDR3 loop spans 14 amino acids. V was pared by 6 bases and J by 6 bases, with 8 bases of the junction left unmatched. Germline values: CDR1 DFQATT, CDR2 SNEGSKA (reference sequence). The CDR3 sequence: CSADLVAGGNEQFF. CDR3 in DNA: TGCAGTGCCGACCTGGTAGCGGGGGGCAATGAGCAGTTCTTC.

This clonotype was observed at least ten times. V is TRBV5-1 and J is TRBJ1-1; D uncertain. Trimming shortened V by 4 bases and J by 5 bases, and 15 bases separated the two germline ends. This CDR3 spans 14 amino acids. Germline CDR1 SGHRS, CDR2 YFSETQ. CDR3 amino acids: CASSPRQAVTEAFF. As DNA, the CDR3 is TGCGCCAGCAGCCCAAGACAAGCCGTGACTGAAGCTTTCTTT.

This clonotype was found many times. The CDR3 nucleotides read TGCAGTGCTAGTAGTCTAGCGGGGGGAGAGACCCAGTACTTC. Encoded protein: CSASSLAGGETQYF. V and J are TRBV20-1 and TRBJ2-5; 11 bases are a match to TRBD2. The J segment lost 4 bases and the V segment lost 3 bases, leaving 4 bases of the junction unmatched. CDR3 length: 14 amino acids. The germline CDR1 and CDR2 sequences are DFQATT and SNEGSKA (reference sequence).

Only a few counts were recorded for this clonotype. Here the CDR3 DNA reads TGTGCCAGCATCAACCTGGGGGGGGGGAGCTCCTACAATGAGCAGTTCTTC. Translating gives CASINLGGGSSYNEQFF. The gene calls are TRBV6-9 and TRBJ2-1; 7 nucleotides match TRBD2. Germline CDR1 MNHGY, CDR2 SVAAGI. The CDR3 length is 17 residues. The V gene end was trimmed by 7 bases and the J gene end by 0 bases; junction bases not matched to a gene: 12.

This clonotype was counted ten times or more. The rearrangement joins TRBV5-1 to TRBJ1-6, with D perhaps TRBD1 (5 bases). The V gene's germline CDR1 is SGHRS and CDR2 YFSETQ. With 0 bases removed from V and 5 bases from J, the gap between germline ends came to 6 bases. This CDR3 comprises 14 residues. The CDR3 loop is CASSLEGDNSPLHF. CDR3 DNA: TGCGCCAGCAGCTTGGAAGGGGATAATTCACCCCTCCACTTT.

This clonotype has more than one count but fewer than ten. The V and J genes are TRBV7-9 and TRBJ1-3; D possibly corresponds to TRBD1 (5 bases). V was trimmed by 1 base and J by 0 bases, leaving 10 bases between them. CDR3 length: 16 amino acids. Germline lookup yields CDR1 SEHNR and CDR2 FQNEAQ (reference sequence). The CDR3 spells CASSLGRDHSGNTIYF. The CDR3 coding sequence is TGTGCCAGCAGCTTAGGGCGGGACCACTCTGGAAACACCATATATTTT.

V usage is TRBV3-1 and J usage is TRBJ2-1, with 7 nucleotides matching TRBD1. This CDR3 region has 14 residues. V shed 4 bases, J shed 4 bases, and the junction held 4 bases outside the gene matches. Germline CDR1 is LGHDT and CDR2 is YNNKEL (reference sequence). DNA for the CDR3: TGTGCCAGCAGCCCCGGGACAGCTTACAATGAGCAGTTCTTC. Translated, it gives CASSPGTAYNEQFF.

Ten or more counts support this clonotype. The V call is TRBV5-6, the J call TRBJ2-6; D might be TRBD2 (5 bases). CDR1 is SGHDT and CDR2 is YYEEEE in the germline V gene. Trimming removed 2 bases from V and 2 bases from J, with 8 bases in between. The CDR3 covers 15 residues. The CDR3 spells CASSFRGTGANVLTF. CDR3 DNA sequence: TGTGCCAGCAGCTTCCGGGGAACTGGGGCCAACGTCCTGACTTTC. Variable domain in full (rest from reference TRBV5-6 and TRBJ2-6): DAGVTQSPTHLIKTRGQQVTLRCSPKSGHDTVSWYQQALGQGPQFIFQYYEEEERQRGNFPDRFSGHQFPNYSSELNVNALLLGDSALYLCASSFRGTGANVLTFGAGSRLTVL.

By share, this clonotype counts as medium-sized (0.01 to 0.1%). J is TRBJ1-5 and V is TRBV7-6; possible D gene TRBD1, 5 bases. Germline CDR1 is SGHVS and CDR2 is FNYEAQ. The V gene lost 0 bases and the J gene lost 5 bases, with 8 bases spanning the gap. The length of the CDR3 is 14 residues. The CDR3 loop is CASSLAGGDQPQHF. In nucleotides, the CDR3 is TGTGCCAGCAGCTTAGCAGGAGGGGATCAGCCCCAGCATTTT.

This clonotype has ten or more counts. The chain employs TRBV29-1 and TRBJ1-2; 11 bases align to TRBD1. The germline V gene has CDR1 SQVTM and CDR2 ANQGSEA. V trimming: 4 bases; J trimming: 4 bases; junction bases outside the gene matches: 8. This CDR3 spans 15 amino acids. In nucleotides, the CDR3 is TGCAGCGTTGGCATAGGACAGGGGGCATTCTATGGCTACACCTTC. Translation gives CSVGIGQGAFYGYTF.

This sequence joins TRBV28 and TRBJ1-4; D uncertain. Trimming cost V 3 bases and J 3 bases, with 17 bases left between them. CDR3 size: 17 residues. In germline, CDR1 is MDHEN, CDR2 SYDVKM. The CDR3 DNA sequence: TGTGCCAGCAGTTTGGCAAACCTAGATATGGCTAATGAAAAACTGTTTTTT. Its protein product is CASSLANLDMANEKLFF.

This clonotype was observed at least ten times. CDR3 nucleotide sequence: TGTGCCAGCAGTGAAATAAGGAGCAATCAGCCCCAGCATTTT. Translating it yields CASSEIRSNQPQHF. V gene TRBV6-1 combines with J gene TRBJ1-5; D gene ambiguous. The ends were cut back, 2 bases at V and 1 base at J, with 6 bases in the middle. The CDR3 contains 14 residues. Germline lookup yields CDR1 MNHNS and CDR2 SASEGT.

This clonotype has a count of ten or more. The chain joins TRBV5-1 to TRBJ2-4; D possibly corresponds to TRBD2 (5 bases). Germline V lookup: CDR1 SGHRS, CDR2 YFSETQ. V was trimmed by 4 bases and J by 0 bases, leaving 20 bases between them. The CDR3 contains 18 residues. For the CDR3, the DNA is TGCGCCAGCAGCCACGGGATTCTCAATCGCCAAGCCAAAAACATTCAGTACTTC. It encodes CASSHGILNRQAKNIQYF.

This clonotype was seen repeatedly, ten times or more. V is TRBV7-6 and J is TRBJ1-3, with D perhaps matching TRBD1 (6 bases). Trimming stripped 1 base from V and 0 bases from J, with 13 bases between. The CDR3 sequence is 17 residues long. Germline assignment: CDR1 SGHVS and CDR2 FNYEAQ. The CDR3 sequence: CASSLGQQGLSGNTIYF. In DNA form, the CDR3 reads TGTGCCAGCAGCTTAGGGCAACAGGGTCTCTCTGGAAACACCATATATTTT.

This clonotype came up many times. V and J are TRBV5-1 and TRBJ1-2; D ambiguous. The CDR3 covers 15 residues. Germline CDR1 is SGHRS and CDR2 is YFSETQ. V was clipped by 1 base and J by 4 bases, with 14 bases between them. In nucleotides, the CDR3 is TGCGCCAGCAGCTTGCGGACGGGAGAGAGCTATGGCTACACCTTC. Protein sequence: CASSLRTGESYGYTF.

The genes are TRBV28 and TRBJ1-6; no firm D call. Germline-derived CDR1 and CDR2 are MDHEN and SYDVKM. Deletions cut 3 bases from V and 11 bases from J, with 11 bases between. The CDR3 runs to 13 residues. The CDR3 DNA sequence: TGTGCCAGCAGTTTGGAGTCTCCTCCACCCCTCCACTTT. Amino acids: CASSLESPPPLHF.

This clonotype was detected only a few times. CDR3 in amino acids: CASSVGTRKSPLHF. As DNA, the CDR3 is TGTGCCAGCAGTGTGGGGACTAGGAAATCACCCCTCCACTTT. V gene TRBV28 combines with J gene TRBJ1-6, with a tentative D call TRBD1 (5 bases). Trimming removed 5 bases at V and 10 bases at J, with 15 bases between. This CDR3 is built from 14 residues. Per germline, CDR1 MDHEN and CDR2 SYDVKM.

There are many counts of this clonotype. The chain is built from TRBV12-3 or TRBV12-4 and TRBJ2-7; the match to TRBD2 covers 11 bases. This CDR3 has 14 residues. V lost 5 bases to trimming and J lost 3 bases; unmatched junction nucleotides: 3. CDR3 DNA sequence: TGTGCCAGCAGTCCTGGGACTAGCGGCTACGAGCAGTACTTC. It yields the protein CASSPGTSGYEQYF.

The sample holds many counts of this clonotype. The J gene is TRBJ2-7, the V gene TRBV20-1, with D perhaps TRBD1 (6 bases). The V end lost 1 base, the J end lost 4 bases, and 8 bases lay between the germline ends. The CDR3 runs to 12 residues. Germline V gene sequence: CDR1 DFQATT, CDR2 SNEGSKA (reference sequence). The CDR3 spells CSARVTGYEQYF. The DNA for the CDR3 is TGCAGTGCTAGAGTAACAGGGTACGAGCAGTACTTC.

This clonotype was seen ten or more times. The chain uses TRBV6-5 and TRBJ2-6; D gene unclear. CDR3 length: 13 amino acids. Germline loops: CDR1 MNHEY, CDR2 SVGAGI. The V gene lost 7 bases and the J gene lost 1 base, with 5 bases spanning the gap. DNA for the CDR3: TGTGCCAGCACCCTTTCTGGGGCCAACGTCCTGACTTTC. Translated, it gives CASTLSGANVLTF.